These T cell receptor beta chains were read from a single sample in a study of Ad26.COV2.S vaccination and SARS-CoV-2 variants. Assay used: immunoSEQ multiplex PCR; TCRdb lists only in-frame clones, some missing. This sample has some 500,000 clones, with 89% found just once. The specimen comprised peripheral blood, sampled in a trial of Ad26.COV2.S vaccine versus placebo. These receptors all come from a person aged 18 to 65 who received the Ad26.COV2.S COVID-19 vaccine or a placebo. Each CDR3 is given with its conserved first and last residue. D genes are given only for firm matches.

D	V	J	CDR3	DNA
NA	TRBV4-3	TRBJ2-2	CASSQDFGGPTGELFF	TGCGCCAGCAGCCAAGATTTTGGAGGGCCCACCGGGGAGCTGTTTTTT
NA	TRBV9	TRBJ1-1	CASSVDWGESTEAFF	TGTGCCAGCAGCGTAGATTGGGGGGAATCCACTGAAGCTTTCTTT
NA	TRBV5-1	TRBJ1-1	CASSLGGEPREAFF	TGCGCCAGCAGCTTGGGGGGAGAACCGAGGGAAGCTTTCTTT
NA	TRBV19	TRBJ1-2	CASSIDLGNYGYTF	TGTGCCAGTAGTATAGATCTCGGGAACTATGGCTACACCTTC
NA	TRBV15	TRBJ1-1	CATSRDRDQAVTEAFF	TGTGCCACCAGCAGAGATAGGGACCAGGCGGTCACTGAAGCTTTCTTT
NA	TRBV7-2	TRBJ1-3	CASSLAGGGNTIYF	TGTGCCAGCAGCTTAGCGGGGGGGGGAAACACCATATATTTT
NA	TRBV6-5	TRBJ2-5	CASSYGGAGQETQYF	TGTGCCAGCAGTTACGGGGGGGCGGGACAAGAGACCCAGTACTTC
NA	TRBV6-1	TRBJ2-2	CASSEVRQGELFF	TGTGCCAGCAGTGAAGTAAGGCAGGGGGAGCTGTTTTTT
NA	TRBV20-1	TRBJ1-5	CSASGGVQWNSNQPQHF	TGCAGTGCTAGTGGGGGGGTTCAGTGGAATAGCAATCAGCCCCAGCATTTT
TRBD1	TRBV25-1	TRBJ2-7	CASSGQGWEEQYF	TGTGCCAGCAGTGGACAGGGGTGGGAGGAGCAGTACTTC
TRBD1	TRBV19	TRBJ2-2	CASSRQGANTGELFF	TGTGCCAGTAGTCGACAGGGGGCGAACACCGGGGAGCTGTTTTTT